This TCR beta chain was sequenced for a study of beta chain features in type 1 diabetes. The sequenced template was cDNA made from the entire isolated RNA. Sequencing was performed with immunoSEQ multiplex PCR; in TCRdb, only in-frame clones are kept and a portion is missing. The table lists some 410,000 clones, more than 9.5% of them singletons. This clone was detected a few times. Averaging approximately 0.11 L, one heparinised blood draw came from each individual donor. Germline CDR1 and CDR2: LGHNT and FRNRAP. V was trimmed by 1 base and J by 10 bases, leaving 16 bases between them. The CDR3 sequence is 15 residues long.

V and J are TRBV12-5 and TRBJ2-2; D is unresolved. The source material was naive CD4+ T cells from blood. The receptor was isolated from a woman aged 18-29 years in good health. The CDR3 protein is CASGLAAPSLAELFF. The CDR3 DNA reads TGTGCTAGTGGTTTGGCGGCCCCCTCTCTTGCGGAGCTGTTTTTT. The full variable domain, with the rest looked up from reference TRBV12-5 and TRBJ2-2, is DARVTQTPRHKVTEMGQEVTMRCQPILGHNTVFWYRQTMMQGLELLAYFRNRAPLDDSGMPKDRFSAEMPDATLATLKIQPSEPRDSAVYFCASGLAAPSLAELFFGEGSRLTVL.